This T cell receptor beta chain was retrieved from a study of CD8 T cells in Susac syndrome. RNA was extracted with the RNeasy kit, and a quantity of 0.5 to 1 ug was reverse transcribed using random hexamers. The amplification used immunoSEQ multiplex PCR on TCR beta CDR3; it spanned 54 Vbeta and 13 Jbeta. MiXCR, run by TCRdb on the immunoSEQ multiplex PCR reads, gives a single entry per CDR3 protein. The sample lists approximately 160,000 distinct CDR3 sequences, approximately 95% occurring once. This TCR derives from a human donor with Susac syndrome. What was sequenced was CD4+ T cells from PBMCs.

The CDR3 bases are TGCAGTGCTAGTTCTGAGTTCACAGATACGCAGTATTTT. It codes for CSASSEFTDTQYF. The rearrangement uses TRBV20-1 and TRBJ2-3; D is ambiguous. CDR3 length equals 13 residues. Trimming took 3 bases from V and 2 from J, leaving 9 bases between them. CDR1 and CDR2 from the germline V gene are DFQATT and SNEGSKA (reference sequence).